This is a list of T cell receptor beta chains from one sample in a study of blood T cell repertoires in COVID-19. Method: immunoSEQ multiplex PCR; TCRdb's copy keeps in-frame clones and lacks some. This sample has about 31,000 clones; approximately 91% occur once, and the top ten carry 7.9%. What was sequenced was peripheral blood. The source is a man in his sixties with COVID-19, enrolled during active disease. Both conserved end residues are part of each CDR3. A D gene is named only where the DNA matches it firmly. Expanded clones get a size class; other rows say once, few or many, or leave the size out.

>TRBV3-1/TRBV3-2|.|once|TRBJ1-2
TGTGCCAGCAGCCAAGAAGGGGGGGACTATGGCTACACCTTC
CASSQEGGDYGYTF
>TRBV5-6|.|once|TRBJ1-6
TGTGCCAGCAGCCCGGGACACAATAATTCACCCCTCCACTTT
CASSPGHNNSPLHF
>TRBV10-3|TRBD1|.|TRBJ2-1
TGTGCCATCAGTGAGCCGGGACAGGGCTCCTACAATGAGCAGTTCTTC
CAISEPGQGSYNEQFF
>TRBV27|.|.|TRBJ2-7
TGTGCCAGCAGTTTAGGACAGTCTAACGAGCAGTACTTC
CASSLGQSNEQYF
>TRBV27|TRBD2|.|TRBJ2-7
TGTGCCAGCAGTTTATCGCAATTATCTAGCGGGATAGTCGTATACGAGCAGTACTTC
CASSLSQLSSGIVVYEQYF
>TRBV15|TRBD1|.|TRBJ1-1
TGTGCCACCAGCAGAGGGGACAGTTGGACCACTGAAGCTTTCTTT
CATSRGDSWTTEAFF
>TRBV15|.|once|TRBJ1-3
TGTGCCACCAGCAGAGGCAGAAACTCTGGAAACACCATATATTTT
CATSRGRNSGNTIYF
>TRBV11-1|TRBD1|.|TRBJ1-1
TGTGCCAGCTTGCCGGGACAGGGGAAAGGCGGTACTGAAGCTTTCTTT
CASLPGQGKGGTEAFF
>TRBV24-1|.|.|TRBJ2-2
TGTGCCACCAGTGATTTGAAGGGGCTCAACACCGGGGAGCTGTTTTTT
CATSDLKGLNTGELFF
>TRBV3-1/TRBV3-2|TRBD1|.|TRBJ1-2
TGTGCCAGCAGCCACTCCGGACAGGGAAAGTATGGCTACACCTTC
CASSHSGQGKYGYTF
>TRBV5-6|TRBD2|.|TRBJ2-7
TGTGCCAGCAGCTTGATAATAGCAGCGGGAGGAACCTACGAGCAGTACTTC
CASSLIIAAGGTYEQYF
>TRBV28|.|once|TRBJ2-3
TGTGCCAGCAGTTTTGGTGCTCTTGACATGGATACGCAGTATTTT
CASSFGALDMDTQYF
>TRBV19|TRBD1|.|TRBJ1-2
TGTGCCAGTAGTGCCGACAGGGGTAAGAATGGCTACACCTTC
CASSADRGKNGYTF
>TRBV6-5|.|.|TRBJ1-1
TGTGCCAGCAATTTAGACAGGCGGCACACTGAAGCTTTCTTT
CASNLDRRHTEAFF
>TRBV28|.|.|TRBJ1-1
TGTGCCAGCTCCGGGAGGGCCGAAGCTTTCTTT
CASSGRAEAFF
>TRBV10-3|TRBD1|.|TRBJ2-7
TGTGCCATCAGTGAAGGGCCAGGGGGCGCCTACGAGCAGTACTTC
CAISEGPGGAYEQYF
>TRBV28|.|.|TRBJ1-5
TGTGCCAGCAGCCGAAGGACTGACGTCGGTCAGCCCCAGCATTTT
CASSRRTDVGQPQHF